Presented here are 3 T cell receptor beta chains from one specimen sequenced in a study of blood T cell repertoires in COVID-19. Repertoires were generated with immunoSEQ multiplex PCR, while TCRdb's copy carries only in-frame clones and drops some. The data show approximately 210,000 clones, with less than 85% seen just once and approximately 4% held by the top ten. Sequencing was performed on peripheral blood. These receptors were obtained from a woman older than 75 with acute or convalescent COVID-19.

J is TRBJ2-5 and V is TRBV5-5; tentatively, D is TRBD2 (5 bases). CDR1 is SGHKS, CDR2 YYEKEE, per germline (reference sequence). V was clipped by 0 bases and J by 4 bases, with 16 bases between them. The CDR3 is 16 amino acids. CDR3 in DNA: TGTGCCAGCAGCTTGGACTGGACGGGAAATCTAGAGACCCAGTACTTC. Encoded protein: CASSLDWTGNLETQYF.

The chain recombines TRBV7-2 with TRBJ1-2, with unresolved D. This CDR3 is 12 amino acids long. Germline assignment: CDR1 SGHTA and CDR2 FQGNSA. V was pared by 2 bases and J by 10 bases, with 11 bases between. CDR3 bases: TGTGCCAGCAGCTTACGAGGCTCTCTCTACACCTTC. It encodes CASSLRGSLYTF.

This clone has only one observation. This chain connects TRBV19 to TRBJ1-2, with D unclear. Germline V CDR1 and CDR2: LNHDA, SQIVND (reference sequence). V was pared by 2 bases and J by 13 bases, with 14 bases between. The CDR3 covers 12 residues. CDR3 sequence reads: CASSILGRGITF. The CDR3 DNA follows: TGTGCCAGTAGTATATTAGGGAGAGGAATCACCTTC. The full variable domain, with the rest looked up from reference TRBV19 and TRBJ1-2, is DGGITQSPKYLFRKEGQNVTLSCEQNLNHDAMYWYRQDPGQGLRLIYYSQIVNDFQKGDIAEGYSVSREKKESFPLTVTSAQKNPTAFYLCASSILGRGITFGSGTRLTVV.